The clone carrying this T cell receptor (beta chain) was seen a few times. Its target is unknown. V lost 5 bases, J lost 2 bases, and 17 bases lay in between. CDR1 SGDLS and CDR2 YYNGEE come from the germline V gene. This CDR3 is 16 amino acids long. The data were taken from a study of beta chain features in type 1 diabetes. As for the study in general: Cell yields, age and gender were similar between patients and healthy donors. General observations from the study: Among all four CD4+ subsets, Type 1 diabetes patients had TCRB CDR3s that were moderately but significantly shorter.

Expressed TCRB transcripts got sequenced, as all isolated RNA was reverse transcribed. Reads from naive, central memory and regulatory T cell samples averaged roughly 3.3 million. The data were produced by immunoSEQ multiplex PCR, yet TCRdb's version contains in-frame clones alone and is incomplete. The sample records 300,000 to 350,000 clones, about a tenth being singletons. The specimen sequenced was central memory CD4+ T cells from blood. This TCR was sampled from a man aged 25 to 45 with type 1 diabetes. The V and J genes are TRBV9 and TRBJ1-5; D may be TRBD1 (6 bases). The CDR3 coding sequence is TGTGCCAGCAGTGGGAACAGGGCTTTGGGCAATCAGCCCCAGCATTTT. Protein product: CASSGNRALGNQPQHF.